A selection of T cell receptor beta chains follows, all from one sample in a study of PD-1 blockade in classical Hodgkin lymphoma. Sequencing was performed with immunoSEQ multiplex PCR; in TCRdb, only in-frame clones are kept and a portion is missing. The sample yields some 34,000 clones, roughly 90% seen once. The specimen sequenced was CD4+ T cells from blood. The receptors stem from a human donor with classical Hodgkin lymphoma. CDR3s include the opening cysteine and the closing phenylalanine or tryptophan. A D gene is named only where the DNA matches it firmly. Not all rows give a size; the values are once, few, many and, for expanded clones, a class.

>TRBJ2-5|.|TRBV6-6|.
TGTGCCACGGGGAGGCAAGAGACCCAGTACTTC
CATGRQETQYF
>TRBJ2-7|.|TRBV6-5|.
TGTGCCAGCAGTTATACCAGATGGACCTACGAGCAGTACTTC
CASSYTRWTYEQYF
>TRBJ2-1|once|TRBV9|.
TGTGCCAGCAGCGTAGGTAATAGCGGAGACAATGAGCAGTTCTTC
CASSVGNSGDNEQFF
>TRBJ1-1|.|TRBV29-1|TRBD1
TGCAGCGTTGGCCTCACAGGGGGGCGGACTGAAGCTTTCTTT
CSVGLTGGRTEAFF
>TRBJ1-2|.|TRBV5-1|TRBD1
TGCGCCAGCAGCTCCGGACAGGGGAATGGCTACACCTTC
CASSSGQGNGYTF
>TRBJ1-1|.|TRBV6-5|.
TGTGCCAGCAATAGACAGTGGGGTCGGAGCACTGAAGCTTTCTTT
CASNRQWGRSTEAFF
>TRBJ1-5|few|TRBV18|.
TGTGCCAGCTCACTACAGGGCAATCAGCCCCAGCATTTT
CASSLQGNQPQHF
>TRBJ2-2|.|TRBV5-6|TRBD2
TGTGCCAGCAGCTTGGGGCTAGCGGGGCCGTCGCTGTTTTTT
CASSLGLAGPSLFF
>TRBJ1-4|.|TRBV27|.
TGTGCCAGCAGTTTAACCGTAGGAAGTGAAAAACTGTTTTTT
CASSLTVGSEKLFF
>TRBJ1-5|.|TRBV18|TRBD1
TGTGCCAGCTCACCCCAAGGACAGGTCCATAGCAATCAGCCCCAGCATTTT
CASSPQGQVHSNQPQHF
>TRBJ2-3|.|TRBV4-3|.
TGCGCCAGCAGCCAAGATTTAGGCTGGGATACGCAGTATTTT
CASSQDLGWDTQYF
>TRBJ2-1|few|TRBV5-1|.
TGCGCCAGCAGCTCTTTGACAGAAACCGGTGAGCAGTTCTTC
CASSSLTETGEQFF
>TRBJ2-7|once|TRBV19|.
TGTGCCAGTAGTATTCTTACAGGAAGCTCCTACGAGCAGTACTTC
CASSILTGSSYEQYF
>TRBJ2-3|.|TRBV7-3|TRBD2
TGTGCCGGGGAGACTAGCGGACACACAGATACGCAGTATTTT
CAGETSGHTDTQYF
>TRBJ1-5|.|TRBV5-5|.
TGTGCCAGCAGCTTGGCCTTGGGGATCAATAGCAATCAGCCCCAGCATTTT
CASSLALGINSNQPQHF
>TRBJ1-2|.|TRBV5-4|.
TGTGCCAGCAGCTTGGGGGGGGCTTGGTACTATGGCTACACCTTC
CASSLGGAWYYGYTF
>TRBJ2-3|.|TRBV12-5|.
TGTGCTAGTGGTTTGTTGGGACTGATCACAGATACGCAGTATTTT
CASGLLGLITDTQYF
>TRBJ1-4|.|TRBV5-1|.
TGCGCCAGCAGCTTAGGACGGTCCACAACTAATGAAAAACTGTTTTTT
CASSLGRSTTNEKLFF
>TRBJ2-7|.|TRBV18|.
TGTGCCAGCCCGAGGGACGGCCGCTCCTACGAGCAGTACTTC
CASPRDGRSYEQYF
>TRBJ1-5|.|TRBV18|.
TGTGCCAGCTCACCATTACGGGGCAATCAGCCCCAGCATTTT
CASSPLRGNQPQHF
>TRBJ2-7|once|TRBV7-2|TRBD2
TGTGCCAGCAGCTCCCGTCGGGGGGGGTCTTCCTACGAGCAGTACTTC
CASSSRRGGSSYEQYF
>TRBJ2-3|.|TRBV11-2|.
TGTGCCAGCAGCTTGGGCGCAGATACGCAGTATTTT
CASSLGADTQYF
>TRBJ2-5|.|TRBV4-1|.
TGCGCCAGCAGCCAAGTCATCAGGACATCCTTCCTTGAGTACCAAGAGACCCAGTACTTC
CASSQVIRTSFLEYQETQYF
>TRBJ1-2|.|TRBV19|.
TGTGCCAGTAGTATGAGGATTTTGGATGGCTACACCTTC
CASSMRILDGYTF
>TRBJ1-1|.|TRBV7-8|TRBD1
TGTGCCAGCAGCTTAAGACAGGGGCTTGAAGCTTTCTTT
CASSLRQGLEAFF
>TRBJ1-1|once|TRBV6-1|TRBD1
TGTGCCAGCAGCAACAGGGGGCAAAGCACTGAAGCTTTCTTT
CASSNRGQSTEAFF
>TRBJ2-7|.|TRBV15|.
TGTGCCACCAGCAGAGATATCGGGGCCTACGAGCAGTACTTC
CATSRDIGAYEQYF
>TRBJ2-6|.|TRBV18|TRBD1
TGTGCCAGCTCACCTACTGGGACAGGCATCTCTGGGGCCAACGTCCTGACTTTC
CASSPTGTGISGANVLTF
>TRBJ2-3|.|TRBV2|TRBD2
TGTGCCAGCAGTGAATTACTAGCGGGAGGCACAGATACGCAGTATTTT
CASSELLAGGTDTQYF
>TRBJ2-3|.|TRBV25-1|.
TGTGCCAGCAGTGCTGCCTATCCCACAGATACGCAGTATTTT
CASSAAYPTDTQYF
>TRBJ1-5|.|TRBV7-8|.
TGTGCCAGCAGCTTAGCGAACGGGGGATTTTTGGTTTACAATCAGCCCCAGCATTTT
CASSLANGGFLVYNQPQHF
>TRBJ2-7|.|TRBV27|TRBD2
TGTGCCAGCAGTAGGGACCTCTTGCGGGGGGTAAAAGGCTCCTACGAGCAGTACTTC
CASSRDLLRGVKGSYEQYF
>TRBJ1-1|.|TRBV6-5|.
TGTGCCAGCAGCCGGACGACAGGCGGACCTGAAGCTTTCTTT
CASSRTTGGPEAFF
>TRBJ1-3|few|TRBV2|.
TGTGCCAGCATTCGGGAAAGGGCTGGAAACACCATATATTTT
CASIRERAGNTIYF
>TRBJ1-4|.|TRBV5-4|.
TGTGCCAGCAGCTTGGTCGGGACCCAACACGAAAAACTGTTTTTT
CASSLVGTQHEKLFF
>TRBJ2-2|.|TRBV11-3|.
TGTGCCAGCAGCTTAGCGGGTGGACGGAACAGGGAGCTGTTTTTT
CASSLAGGRNRELFF
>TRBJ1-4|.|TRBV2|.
TGTGCCAGCAGTGATATGGGGCGGAATGAAAAACTGTTTTTT
CASSDMGRNEKLFF
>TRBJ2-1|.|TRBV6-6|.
TGTGCCAGCAGTTACTCCCAGCAGTGGGGGCGGTTCTTC
CASSYSQQWGRFF
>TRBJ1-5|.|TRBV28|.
TGTGCCAGCAGCCTTAGAACAGGGATGGGAAATCAGCCCCAGCATTTT
CASSLRTGMGNQPQHF
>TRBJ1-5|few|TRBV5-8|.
TGTGCCAGCAGCCGCCGGACAGAAACTCAGCCCCAGCATTTT
CASSRRTETQPQHF
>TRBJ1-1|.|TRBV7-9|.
TGTGCCAGCAGCTTATACGATGAAGCTTTCTTT
CASSLYDEAFF
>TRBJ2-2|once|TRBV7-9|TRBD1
TGTGCCAGCAGCGGACAGGGGACCGGGGAGCTGTTTTTT
CASSGQGTGELFF
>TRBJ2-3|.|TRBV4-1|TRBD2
TGCGCCAGCAGCCAAGCGAAGTGGACTAGCAGGGGAGCAGATACGCAGTATTTT
CASSQAKWTSRGADTQYF
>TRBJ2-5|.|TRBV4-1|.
TGCGCCAGCAGCCCGACGGGCCGGAGGACCCAGTACTTC
CASSPTGRRTQYF
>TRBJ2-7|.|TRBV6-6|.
TGTGCCACCTCCCGGCAGGAGTCCTACGAGCAGTACTTC
CATSRQESYEQYF
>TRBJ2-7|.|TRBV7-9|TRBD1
TGTGCCAGCAGCATCGGGGGACAGGGCCACGAGCAGTACTTC
CASSIGGQGHEQYF